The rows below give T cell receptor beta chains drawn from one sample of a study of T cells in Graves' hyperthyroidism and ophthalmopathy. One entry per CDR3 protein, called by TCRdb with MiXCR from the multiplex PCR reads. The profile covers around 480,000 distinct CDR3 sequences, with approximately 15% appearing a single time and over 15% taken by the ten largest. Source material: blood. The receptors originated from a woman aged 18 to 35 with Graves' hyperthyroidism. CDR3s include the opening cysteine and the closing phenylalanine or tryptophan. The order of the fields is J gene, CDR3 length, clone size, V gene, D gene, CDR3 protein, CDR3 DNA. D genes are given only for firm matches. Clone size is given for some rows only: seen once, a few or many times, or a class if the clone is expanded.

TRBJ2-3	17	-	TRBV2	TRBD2	CASREIVGTSGSGTQYF	TGTGCCAGTAGAGAGATTGTTGGGACTAGCGGGAGCGGTACGCAGTATTTT
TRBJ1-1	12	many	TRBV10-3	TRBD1	CAIREGQGEAFF	TGTGCCATCAGAGAGGGACAGGGGGAAGCTTTCTTT
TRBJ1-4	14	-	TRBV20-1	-	CSASTRRVNEKLFF	TGCAGTGCTTCGACAAGACGGGTTAATGAAAAACTGTTTTTT
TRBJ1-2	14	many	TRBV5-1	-	CASSLVANTYGYTF	TGCGCCAGCAGCTTGGTGGCGAATACCTATGGCTACACCTTC
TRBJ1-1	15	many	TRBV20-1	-	CSARAVPDRNTEAFF	TGCAGTGCTAGAGCGGTTCCGGACAGGAACACTGAAGCTTTCTTT
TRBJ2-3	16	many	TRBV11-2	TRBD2	CASSLRRGTSTDTQYF	TGTGCCAGCAGCTTAAGGCGGGGGACTAGCACAGATACGCAGTATTTT
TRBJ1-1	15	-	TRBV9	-	CASSPWGAQSTEAFF	TGTGCCAGCAGCCCTTGGGGGGCGCAGAGCACTGAAGCTTTCTTT
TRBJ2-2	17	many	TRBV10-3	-	CAISESRDTANTGELFF	TGTGCCATCAGTGAGTCTAGGGACACCGCGAACACCGGGGAGCTGTTTTTT
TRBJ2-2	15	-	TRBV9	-	CASSVELGGTGELFF	TGTGCCAGCAGCGTAGAGCTAGGAGGGACCGGGGAGCTGTTTTTT
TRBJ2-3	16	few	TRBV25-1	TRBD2	CASSEGGGRAIYTQYF	TGTGCCAGCAGTGAAGGAGGCGGGAGGGCCATATATACGCAGTATTTT
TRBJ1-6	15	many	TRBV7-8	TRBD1	CASSPWTGANSPLHF	TGTGCCAGCAGCCCGTGGACAGGGGCTAATTCACCCCTCCACTTT
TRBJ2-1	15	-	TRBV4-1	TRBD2	CASSQVRLAGNEQFF	TGCGCCAGCAGCCAAGTACGACTAGCTGGCAATGAGCAGTTCTTC
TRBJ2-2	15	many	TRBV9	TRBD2	CASSGGRERSGELFF	TGTGCCAGCAGCGGAGGGCGGGAGCGGTCCGGGGAGCTGTTTTTT
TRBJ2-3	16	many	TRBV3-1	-	CASSQDVRGNSDTQYF	TGTGCCAGCAGCCAAGATGTTCGAGGGAACTCAGATACGCAGTATTTT
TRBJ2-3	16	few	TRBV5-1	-	CASSLVGHRVEDTQYF	TGCGCCAGCAGCTTGGTAGGCCACAGGGTTGAAGATACGCAGTATTTT
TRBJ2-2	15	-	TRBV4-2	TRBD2	CASSQEGGVTGELFF	TGTGCCAGCAGCCAAGAGGGAGGGGTTACCGGGGAGCTGTTTTTT
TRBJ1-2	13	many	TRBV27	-	CASSLDLAYGYTF	TGTGCCAGCAGTCTCGATTTGGCCTATGGCTACACCTTC
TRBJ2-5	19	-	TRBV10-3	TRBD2	CAISESPPTSGRAVETQYF	TGTGCCATCAGTGAATCCCCCCCGACTAGCGGGAGGGCCGTGGAGACCCAGTACTTC
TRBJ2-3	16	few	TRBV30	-	CAWSKGLTTSTDTQYF	TGTGCCTGGAGTAAAGGTCTAACGACTAGCACAGATACGCAGTATTTT
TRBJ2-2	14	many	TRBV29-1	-	CSGSAATNTGELFF	TGCAGCGGTTCCGCGGCTACGAACACCGGGGAGCTGTTTTTT
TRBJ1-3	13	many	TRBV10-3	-	CAIIGQPGNTIYF	TGTGCCATCATTGGCCAGCCAGGAAACACCATATATTTT
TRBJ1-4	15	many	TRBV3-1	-	CASSQGPTTNEKLFF	TGTGCCAGCAGCCAAGGACCGACAACTAATGAAAAACTGTTTTTT
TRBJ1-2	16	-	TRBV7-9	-	CASTSPPRQNNYDYTF	TGTGCCAGCACCTCACCGCCAAGACAGAATAACTATGACTACACCTTC
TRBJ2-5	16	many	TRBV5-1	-	CASRIGSTGSGETQYF	TGCGCCAGCAGAATTGGAAGTACAGGGAGTGGAGAGACCCAGTACTTC
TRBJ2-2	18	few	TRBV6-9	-	CAGSYTFYAGANTGELFF	TGTGCCGGCAGTTACACCTTTTACGCGGGCGCGAACACCGGGGAGCTGTTTTTT
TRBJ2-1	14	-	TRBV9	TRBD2	CASSSSGPRSEQFF	TGTGCCAGCAGCTCTAGCGGGCCTCGCAGTGAGCAGTTCTTC
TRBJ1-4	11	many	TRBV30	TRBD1	CAWTRGEKLFF	TGTGCCTGGACCAGGGGGGAAAAACTGTTTTTT
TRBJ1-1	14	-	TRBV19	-	CASSSTTMNTEAFF	TGTGCCAGTTCATCGACAACTATGAACACTGAAGCTTTCTTT
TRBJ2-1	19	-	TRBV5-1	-	CASSLKGAFLPSSYNEQFF	TGCGCCAGCAGCTTGAAGGGAGCTTTTCTTCCTAGCTCCTACAATGAGCAGTTCTTC
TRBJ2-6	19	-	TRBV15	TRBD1	CATSSLGTAPSFGANVLTF	TGTGCCACCAGCAGCCTCGGGACAGCTCCCTCCTTTGGGGCCAACGTCCTGACTTTC
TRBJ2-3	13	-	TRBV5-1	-	CASSVGRFDTQYF	TGCGCCAGCAGCGTGGGACGTTTTGATACGCAGTATTTT
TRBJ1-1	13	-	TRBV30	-	CAWGKDRNTEAFF	TGTGCCTGGGGAAAAGACAGGAACACTGAAGCTTTCTTT
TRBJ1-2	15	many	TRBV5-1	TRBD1	CASSRDRGTNYGYTF	TGCGCCAGCAGCCGAGACAGGGGGACCAACTATGGCTACACCTTC
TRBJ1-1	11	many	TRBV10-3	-	CAISDAGPAFF	TGTGCCATCAGTGACGCGGGCCCAGCTTTCTTT
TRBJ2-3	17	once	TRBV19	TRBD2	CASSIEASGLSTDTQYF	TGTGCCAGTAGTATAGAGGCTAGCGGGCTTAGCACAGATACGCAGTATTTT
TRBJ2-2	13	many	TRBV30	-	CAWSVPNTGELFF	TGTGCCTGGAGTGTACCGAACACCGGGGAGCTGTTTTTT
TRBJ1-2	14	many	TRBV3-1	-	CASSPGESSYGYTF	TGTGCCAGCAGCCCCGGGGAGAGCAGCTATGGCTACACCTTC
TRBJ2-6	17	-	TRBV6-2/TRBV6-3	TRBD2	CASSSSGSHSGANVLTF	TGTGCCAGCAGCTCTAGCGGGAGCCACTCTGGGGCCAACGTCCTGACTTTC
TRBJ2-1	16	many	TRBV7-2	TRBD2	CASSQLGGRVYNEQFF	TGTGCCAGCAGTCAATTGGGCGGGAGAGTCTACAATGAGCAGTTCTTC
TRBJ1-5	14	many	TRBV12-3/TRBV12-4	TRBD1	CASSPSGGHQPQHF	TGTGCCAGCAGTCCCTCAGGGGGCCATCAGCCCCAGCATTTT
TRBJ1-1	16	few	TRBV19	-	CASSRTANSMNTEAFF	TGTGCCAGTAGTAGGACAGCTAATTCCATGAACACTGAAGCTTTCTTT
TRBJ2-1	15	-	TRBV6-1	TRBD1	CASTRPGQGAGEQFF	TGTGCCAGCACCAGACCGGGACAGGGGGCGGGTGAGCAGTTCTTC
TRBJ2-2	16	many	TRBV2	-	CASTQRVAEAGGELFF	TGTGCCAGCACTCAAAGGGTAGCGGAGGCTGGCGGGGAGCTGTTTTTT
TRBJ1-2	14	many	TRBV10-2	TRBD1	CASSEYGQAYGYTF	TGCGCCAGCAGTGAGTACGGACAGGCGTATGGCTACACCTTC
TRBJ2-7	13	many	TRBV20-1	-	CSASGTHSYEQYF	TGCAGTGCTAGCGGGACCCACTCCTACGAGCAGTACTTC
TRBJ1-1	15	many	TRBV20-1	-	CSARGRTGGNTEAFF	TGCAGTGCTAGAGGTAGGACGGGCGGGAACACTGAAGCTTTCTTT
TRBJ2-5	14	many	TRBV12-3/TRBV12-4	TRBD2	CASSLSSGGETQYF	TGTGCCAGCAGTTTAAGTTCGGGGGGAGAGACCCAGTACTTC
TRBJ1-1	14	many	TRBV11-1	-	CASSLAGEDTEAFF	TGTGCCAGCAGCTTAGCGGGGGAGGACACTGAAGCTTTCTTT